Sequencing of this T cell receptor beta chain was carried out in a study of blood T cell repertoires in COVID-19. Germline V lookup: CDR1 KGHSH, CDR2 LQKENI. Trimming left V 3 bases short and J 4 bases short, with 15 bases between. CDR3 length equals 15 residues. Clones were read by immunoSEQ multiplex PCR, and TCRdb kept only the in-frame ones, dropping some. The sample has over 250,000 clones, 70% to 90% seen once. The sequenced sample consisted of peripheral blood. This sequence was found in a woman in her seventies with acute or convalescent COVID-19. V usage is TRBV18 and J usage is TRBJ1-2; D not certain. For the CDR3, the DNA is TGTGCCAGCTCACCGGCTCTCGTTCGGAGCTATGGCTACACCTTC. Its protein is CASSPALVRSYGYTF. Looking up the rest from reference TRBV18 and TRBJ1-2 gives the full variable domain: NAGVMQNPRHLVRRRGQEARLRCSPMKGHSHVYWYRQLPEEGLKFMVYLQKENIIDESGMPKERFSAEFPKEGPSILRIQQVVRGDSAAYFCASSPALVRSYGYTFGSGTRLTVV.